This TCR beta chain was documented in a study of T cells in Graves' hyperthyroidism and ophthalmopathy. Study overall: At initial diagnosis, before any treatment had begun, peripheral blood was obtained.

Amplification targeted TCR beta CDR3 regions from RNA transcripts. First-round RT-PCR of the TCR CDR3 relied on the HTBI primer set. TCRdb re-called the multiplex PCR reads with MiXCR, one entry per CDR3 protein. The table lists under 300,000 distinct CDR3 sequences, approximately 20% of them singletons. This CDR3 is built from 17 residues. The germline V gene has CDR1 SGHNT and CDR2 YENEEA. V was trimmed by 6 bases and J by 2 bases, leaving 21 bases between them. The V call is TRBV11-3, the J call TRBJ2-3, with D hard to call. The clonotype was recovered from a man under 40 with Graves' ophthalmopathy. The sample comprised blood. The CDR3 here is CASSYSSFPATTDTQYF. CDR3 coding DNA: TGTGCCAGCAGTTACTCGAGTTTCCCCGCCACCACAGATACGCAGTATTTT.